The present T cell receptor beta chain was sequenced within a study of blood T cell repertoires in COVID-19. In the study overall: The study drew acute and convalescent COVID-19 samples from the United States, Italy and Spain.

The CDR3 runs to 15 residues. V was pared by 0 bases and J by 6 bases, with 2 bases of the junction left unmatched. Germline-derived CDR1 and CDR2 are SGHRS and YFSETQ. Here immunoSEQ multiplex PCR was the method, and the copy in TCRdb shows in-frame clones only, minus some. The sample contains around 200,000 clones, 80% of which appear only once. Those enrolled, adults aged about 18 to 89 years, came from fewer than 25 US areas. The clonotype comes from a woman between 40 and 55 years old with acute COVID-19. The gene calls are TRBV5-1 and TRBJ2-4; 11 nucleotides match TRBD2. Sequencing was done on a sample of PBMCs or T cells enriched from blood (not recorded which). DNA for the CDR3: TGCGCCAGCAGCTTGGAACTAGCGGGAGTAAACATTCAGTACTTC. This translates into CASSLELAGVNIQYF.